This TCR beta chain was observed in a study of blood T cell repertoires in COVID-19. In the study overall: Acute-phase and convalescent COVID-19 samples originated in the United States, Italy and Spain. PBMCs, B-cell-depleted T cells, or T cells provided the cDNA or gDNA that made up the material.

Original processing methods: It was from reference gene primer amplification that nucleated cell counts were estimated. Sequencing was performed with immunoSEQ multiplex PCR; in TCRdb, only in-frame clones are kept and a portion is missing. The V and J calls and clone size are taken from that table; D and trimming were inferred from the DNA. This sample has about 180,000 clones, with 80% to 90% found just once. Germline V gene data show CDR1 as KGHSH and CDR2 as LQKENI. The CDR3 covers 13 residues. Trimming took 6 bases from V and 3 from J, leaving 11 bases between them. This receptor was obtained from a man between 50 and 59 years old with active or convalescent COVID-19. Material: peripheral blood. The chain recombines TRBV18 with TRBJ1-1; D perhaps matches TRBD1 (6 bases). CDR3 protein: CASSETGYTEAFF. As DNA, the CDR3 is TGTGCCAGCTCGGAGACAGGTTACACTGAAGCTTTCTTT.